The 21 T cell receptor beta chains below were found in one sample sequenced in a study of cytomegalovirus exposure and HLA in healthy donors. Both 60 Vbeta primers and 13 Jbeta primers went into the PCR. The assay was immunoSEQ multiplex PCR, and TCRdb's table has in-frame clones only and misses some. The profile shows approximately 77,000 clones, more than 75% of them singletons. The sequenced sample consisted of PBMCs. The source of these receptors is a male donor in good health and CMV-seropositive.

Note on this clone: The junction departs from the called germline gene at one end, perhaps through a read error. The chain uses TRBV7-9 and TRBJ1-3, with D possibly TRBD1 on 5 matching bases. CDR3 length: 16 amino acids. Germline-derived CDR1 and CDR2 are SEHNR and FQNEAQ (reference sequence). CDR3 sequence: CSSSLRMGLNGNTIYF. The CDR3 bases are TGTTCCAGCAGCTTACGTATGGGGCTAAATGGAAACACCATATATTTT.

The chain employs TRBV4-2 and TRBJ2-2, with a tentative D call TRBD1 (6 bases). CDR1 and CDR2 from the germline V gene are LGHNA and YNFKEQ. V lost 3 bases and J 5 bases, leaving 10 bases between the germline ends. The CDR3 consists of 14 residues. The CDR3 spells CASSQVDRTGELFF. CDR3 nucleotide sequence: TGTGCCAGCAGCCAGGTCGACAGGACCGGGGAGCTGTTTTTT.

Here the CDR3 DNA reads TGTGCCAGCAGCGAGGACAGGCGATTCTCTGGAAACACCATATATTTT. This sequence encodes CASSEDRRFSGNTIYF. V and J are TRBV7-8 and TRBJ1-3; 7 positions match TRBD1. Per germline, CDR1 SGHVS and CDR2 FQNEAQ. After removal of 5 bases from V and 0 bases from J, the junction contained 7 bases not matched to a gene. This CDR3 is 16 amino acids long.

This clone was picked up a small number of times. V usage is TRBV15 and J usage is TRBJ2-5; tentative D call: TRBD1 (6 bases). The J call could be wrong; TRBJ2-7 is a better fit for the DNA end. The CDR3 sequence is 15 residues long. The V gene's germline CDR1 is LNHNV and CDR2 YYDKDF (reference sequence). The CDR3 nucleotides read TGTGCCACCAGCGACTACACCGCAGGGGACGACGAGCAGTACTTC. The encoded protein is CATSDYTAGDDEQYF.

The rearrangement uses TRBV4-1 and TRBJ1-1; D is possibly TRBD1 (5 bases). This CDR3 region has 16 residues. V lost 1 base to trimming and J lost 5 bases, with 17 bases between them. Germline V gene sequence: CDR1 MGHRA, CDR2 YSYEKL. CDR3 nucleotides: TGCGCCAGCAGCCAAGTTCGATGGCAGGGAGGGACTGAAGCTTTCTTT. Its protein product is CASSQVRWQGGTEAFF.

This chain connects TRBV7-8 to TRBJ2-2; D gene unclear. Germline lookup yields CDR1 SGHVS and CDR2 FQNEAQ. CDR3 length: 12 residues. Trimming took off 4 bases at V and 8 bases at J, with 8 bases between the two ends. The CDR3 DNA follows: TGTGCCAGCAGCTACCAGGTTGGGGAGCTGTTTTTT. Its translation is CASSYQVGELFF. The full variable domain, in which reference TRBV7-8 and TRBJ2-2 provide the parts outside the CDR3, is GAGVSQSPRYKVAKRGQDVALRCDPISGHVSLFWYQQALGQGPEFLTYFQNEAQLDKSGLPSDRFFAERPEGSVSTLKIQRTQQEDSAVYLCASSYQVGELFFGEGSRLTVL.

The CDR3 DNA reads TGTGCCAGCAGCTTAAGGGACAGGGATAATTCACCCCTCCACTTT. Translated: CASSLRDRDNSPLHF. The rearrangement uses TRBV7-2 and TRBJ1-6, with 9 bases aligning to TRBD1. Trimming cost V 2 bases and J 5 bases; bases outside gene matches: 1. This CDR3 has 15 residues. Germline V lookup: CDR1 SGHTA, CDR2 FQGNSA.

This clone came up a few times. The genes are TRBV5-4 and TRBJ2-1; no firm D call. This CDR3 has 15 amino acids. V dropped 2 bases and J dropped 6 bases, with 15 bases sitting between them. Germline V gene lookup returns CDR1 SGHNT and CDR2 YYREEE (reference sequence). The CDR3 DNA follows: TGTGCCAGCAGCTTCGACCAGGTCCTGCGCAATGAGCAGTTCTTC. Translation: CASSFDQVLRNEQFF.

The rearrangement links TRBV4-1 to TRBJ2-1, with D possibly matching TRBD2 (7 bases). The CDR3 is 17 amino acids. CDR1 and CDR2 (germline): MGHRA, YSYEKL. V was clipped by 4 bases and J by 9 bases, with 25 bases between them. The CDR3 nucleotides read TGCGCCAGCAGCCTCTTCCTCCGCGGGAGAGGGGGGAGTGAGCAGTTCTTC. It is translated as CASSLFLRGRGGSEQFF.

The chain uses TRBV19 and TRBJ1-2; 8 bases fit TRBD1. The CDR3 contains 13 residues. V lost 6 bases to trimming and J lost 4 bases; unmatched junction nucleotides: 4. Germline V gives CDR1 LNHDA, CDR2 SQIVND (reference sequence). The CDR3 protein is CASSNTGGYGYTF. CDR3 DNA sequence: TGTGCCAGTAGCAATACAGGGGGCTATGGCTACACCTTC.

The V gene is TRBV5-1, the J gene TRBJ1-5, with D perhaps TRBD1 (6 bases). In germline, CDR1 is SGHRS, CDR2 YFSETQ. V lost 0 bases to trimming and J lost 5 bases, with 12 bases between them. The CDR3 extends over 15 amino acids. The CDR3: CASSLAGPGDQPQHF. The CDR3 DNA is TGCGCCAGCAGCTTGGCCGGGCCAGGGGATCAGCCCCAGCATTTT.

The chain recombines TRBV4-1 with TRBJ2-7; 12 nucleotides agree with TRBD2. Looked up from germline, CDR1 is MGHRA and CDR2 is YSYEKL. The V gene end was trimmed by 0 bases and the J gene end by 7 bases; junction bases not matched to a gene: 7. The CDR3 length is 16 residues. The CDR3, as DNA: TGCGCCAGCAGCCAAGATTGGACTAGCGGGATTAGGGAGCAGTACTTC. Translated, it gives CASSQDWTSGIREQYF.

The gene calls are TRBV9 and TRBJ2-3; 7 nucleotides line up with TRBD2. Germline V gene sequence: CDR1 SGDLS, CDR2 YYNGEE. Losses at the gene ends were 4 bases for V and 2 bases for J; bases not matched to a gene: 7. This CDR3 is built from 15 residues. Here the CDR3 reads CASSNAGLNTDTQYF. The CDR3 DNA sequence: TGTGCCAGCAGCAATGCGGGACTAAACACAGATACGCAGTATTTT.

V usage is TRBV5-5 and J usage is TRBJ1-6, with D perhaps TRBD1 (6 bases). Trimming stripped 1 base from V and 7 bases from J, with 15 bases between. Germline V gene sequence: CDR1 SGHKS, CDR2 YYEKEE (reference sequence). The CDR3 has 16 residues. The CDR3 coding sequence is TGTGCCAGCAGCTTGTATCGGGGGGCCGACAATTCACCCCTCCACTTT. It encodes CASSLYRGADNSPLHF.

This chain links TRBV5-1 with TRBJ2-3, with TRBD1 matching over 7 bases. Trimming took 0 bases from V and 1 from J; bases not matched to a gene: 2. Germline V gene lookup returns CDR1 SGHRS and CDR2 YFSETQ. The CDR3 spans 15 residues. For the CDR3, the DNA is TGCGCCAGCAGCTTGGCGGGACAGCGCACAGATACGCAGTATTTT. This encodes CASSLAGQRTDTQYF.

This clone was seen more than once but under ten times. The V call is TRBV5-1, the J call TRBJ1-3; no clear D gene. This CDR3 is built from 15 residues. Trimming left V 1 base short and J 2 bases short, with 10 bases between. Germline V gene lookup returns CDR1 SGHRS and CDR2 YFSETQ. The chain's CDR3 is CASSLRFGTGNTIYF. CDR3 DNA sequence: TGCGCCAGCAGCTTGAGGTTCGGGACTGGAAACACCATATATTTT.

This CDR3 reads CASTGSSYEQYF. CDR3 in DNA: TGTGCCAGCACGGGGAGCTCCTACGAGCAGTACTTC. The chain recombines TRBV2 with TRBJ2-7; perhaps TRBD2 as D (5 bases). Germline CDR1 and CDR2: SNHLY and FYNNEI. CDR3 size: 12 residues. Trimming removed 7 bases at V and 0 bases at J, with 7 bases between.

The V and J genes are TRBV19 and TRBJ1-4; perhaps TRBD1 as D (6 bases). The CDR3 has 17 residues. V dropped 10 bases and J dropped 1 base, with 22 bases sitting between them. In germline, CDR1 is LNHDA, CDR2 SQIVND (reference sequence). The CDR3 DNA follows: TGTGCCACAGGGGCCTCCGGGTTTGGCAAAACTAATGAAAAACTGTTTTTT. Translated, it gives CATGASGFGKTNEKLFF. Supplemented by reference TRBV19 and TRBJ1-4, the full variable domain reads DGGITQSPKYLFRKEGQNVTLSCEQNLNHDAMYWYRQDPGQGLRLIYYSQIVNDFQKGDIAEGYSVSREKKESFPLTVTSAQKNPTAFYLCATGASGFGKTNEKLFFGSGTQLSVL.

This chain uses TRBV5-5 with TRBJ1-4; unclear D gene. The CDR3 sequence is 14 residues long. V was shortened by 3 bases and J by 2 bases, with 8 bases between the two germline ends. The V gene's germline CDR1 is SGHKS and CDR2 YYEKEE (reference sequence). The DNA for the CDR3 is TGTGCCAGCAGCTCGGTGGTTACTAATGAAAAACTGTTTTTT. Amino acids: CASSSVVTNEKLFF.

The rearrangement uses TRBV9 and TRBJ1-1; 8 positions agree with TRBD1. The CDR3 contains 18 residues. The V and J ends lost 3 bases and 5 bases, in that order; junction bases with no gene match: 18. CDR1 is SGDLS, CDR2 YYNGEE, per germline. CDR3 in amino acids: CASSEGLPGQGQRTEAFF. The CDR3 bases are TGTGCCAGCAGCGAGGGCCTCCCAGGACAGGGTCAACGGACTGAAGCTTTCTTT.

This chain connects TRBV6-6 to TRBJ1-5; D is perhaps TRBD1 (6 bases). This CDR3 is built from 16 residues. The V gene lost 6 bases and the J gene lost 4 bases, with 19 bases spanning the gap. CDR1 MNHNY and CDR2 SVGAGI come from the germline V gene (reference sequence). The CDR3 loop is CASSRTTGMGNQPQHF. The DNA of the CDR3 is TGTGCCAGCAGCCGTACCACAGGGATGGGTAATCAGCCCCAGCATTTT.